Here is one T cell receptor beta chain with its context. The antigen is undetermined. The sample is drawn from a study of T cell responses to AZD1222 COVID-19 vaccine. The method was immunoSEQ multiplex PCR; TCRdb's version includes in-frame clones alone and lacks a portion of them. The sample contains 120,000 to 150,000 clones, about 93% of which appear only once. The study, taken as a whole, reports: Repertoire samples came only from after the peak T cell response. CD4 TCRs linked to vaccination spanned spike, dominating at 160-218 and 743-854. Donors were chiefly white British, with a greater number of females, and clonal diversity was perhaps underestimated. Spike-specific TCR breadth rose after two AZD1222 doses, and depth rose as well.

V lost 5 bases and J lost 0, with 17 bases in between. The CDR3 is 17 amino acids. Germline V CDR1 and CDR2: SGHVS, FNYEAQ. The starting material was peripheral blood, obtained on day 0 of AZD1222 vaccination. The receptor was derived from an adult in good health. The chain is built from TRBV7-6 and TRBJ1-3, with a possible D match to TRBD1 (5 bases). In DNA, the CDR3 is TGTGCCAGCAGCCTTGAGGCCGGGACCTTCTCTGGAAACACCATATATTTT. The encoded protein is CASSLEAGTFSGNTIYF.